This passage covers 28 T cell receptor beta chains from one sample sequenced in a study of blood T cell repertoires in COVID-19. Sequencing used immunoSEQ multiplex PCR; TCRdb keeps in-frame clones, though not all of them. The repertoire holds about 33,000 clones, with roughly nine tenths as singletons. Sequencing was carried out using peripheral blood. The receptors originated from a woman of 80 years or more with active or convalescent COVID-19.

This chain joins TRBV7-8 and TRBJ2-7; 8 bases are shared with TRBD1. The CDR3 is made up of 13 amino acids. V dropped 0 bases and J dropped 11; count of bases not matched to a gene: 6. Germline V gene sequence: CDR1 SGHVS, CDR2 FQNEAQ. CDR3 in DNA: TGTGCCAGCAGCTTAGCTCATTCGGACAGGGAGTACTTC. The encoded protein is CASSLAHSDREYF.

The V gene is TRBV18, the J gene TRBJ1-5; D might be TRBD1 (5 bases). Trimming left V 2 bases short and J 2 bases short, with 13 bases between. The CDR3 sequence is 16 residues long. Germline loops: CDR1 KGHSH, CDR2 LQKENI. The CDR3 region is CASSPMAGRGNQPQHF. The CDR3 region has the DNA TGTGCCAGCTCACCAATGGCAGGGCGAGGCAATCAGCCCCAGCATTTT.

The J gene is TRBJ2-5, the V gene TRBV19, with 12 bases that match TRBD2. Germline CDR1 LNHDA, CDR2 SQIVND (reference sequence). The CDR3 length is 16 residues. The J segment lost 7 bases and the V segment lost 0 bases, leaving 6 bases of the junction unmatched. DNA for the CDR3: TGTGCCAGTAGTATAGATAGTAGGACTAGCGGGGTGACCCAGTACTTC. Residues: CASSIDSRTSGVTQYF.

CDR3 region: CASSLDRAGYGYTF. The CDR3 nucleotides read TGCGCCAGCAGCTTGGACAGGGCGGGCTATGGCTACACCTTC. The chain has TRBV5-1 and TRBJ1-2; tentatively, D is TRBD1 (6 bases). Trimming stripped 0 bases from V and 4 bases from J, with 10 bases between. CDR3 length equals 14 residues. Germline CDR1 and CDR2: SGHRS and YFSETQ. Supplemented by reference TRBV5-1 and TRBJ1-2, the full variable domain reads KAGVTQTPRYLIKTRGQQVTLSCSPISGHRSVSWYQQTPGQGLQFLFEYFSETQRNKGNFPGRFSGRQFSNSRSEMNVSTLELGDSALYLCASSLDRAGYGYTFGSGTRLTVV.

The rearrangement links TRBV5-6 to TRBJ1-2, with a possible D match to TRBD1 (6 bases). Trimming stripped 4 bases from V and 4 bases from J, with 11 bases between. Germline CDR1 and CDR2: SGHDT and YYEEEE. CDR3 size: 13 residues. Here the CDR3 reads CASSPQGPYGYTF. DNA of the CDR3: TGTGCCAGCAGCCCACAGGGCCCCTATGGCTACACCTTC.

Here the CDR3 DNA reads TGTGCCAGTAGACAGGGAGTCGAGGGCTACACCTTC. Residues: CASRQGVEGYTF. The gene calls are TRBV19 and TRBJ1-2; TRBD1 is a possible D gene (6 bases). The V gene lost 6 bases and the J gene lost 8 bases, with 13 bases spanning the gap. Germline V gene data show CDR1 as LNHDA and CDR2 as SQIVND (reference sequence). The CDR3 consists of 12 residues.

This rearrangement joins TRBV5-6 to TRBJ2-1, with 7 bases identical to TRBD2. The CDR3 runs 16 residues. Trimming at V came to 3 bases and at J to 3 bases, leaving 9 bases not matched to a gene. Germline loops: CDR1 SGHDT, CDR2 YYEEEE. The CDR3: CASSSPEGLNYNEQFF. The CDR3 DNA sequence: TGTGCCAGCAGCTCCCCGGAGGGACTAAACTACAATGAGCAGTTCTTC.

V gene TRBV24-1 combines with J gene TRBJ1-1; 7 bases line up with TRBD1. This CDR3 spans 12 amino acids. The V gene's germline CDR1 is KGHDR and CDR2 SFDVKD. V lost 10 bases to trimming and J lost 7 bases; unmatched junction nucleotides: 8. CDR3 in amino acids: CATSDRASEAFF. The CDR3, as DNA: TGTGCCACATCTGACAGGGCGAGTGAAGCTTTCTTT.

The rearrangement uses TRBV2 and TRBJ2-3; perhaps TRBD2 as D (5 bases). The germline V and J ends were trimmed by 8 bases and 1 base, with 7 bases remaining between them. This CDR3 is 12 amino acids long. Germline values: CDR1 SNHLY, CDR2 FYNNEI. CDR3 nucleotides: TGTGCCAGCGACGGGGGCACAGATACGCAGTATTTT. It translates to CASDGGTDTQYF.

The chain couples TRBV18 to TRBJ2-4; tentatively, D is TRBD1 (6 bases). CDR1 and CDR2 (germline): KGHSH, LQKENI. This CDR3 is 15 amino acids long. Trimming shortened V by 6 bases and J by 3 bases, and 15 bases separated the two germline ends. The CDR3 region has the DNA TGTGCCAGCTCCCCCGAACAGGGTGGCAAAAACATTCAGTACTTC. As protein: CASSPEQGGKNIQYF.

The chain joins TRBV6-5 to TRBJ1-3; possible D gene TRBD1, 5 bases. CDR1 MNHEY and CDR2 SVGAGI come from the germline V gene. Trimming took off 10 bases at V and 0 bases at J, with 16 bases between the two ends. This CDR3 contains 15 residues. DNA of the CDR3: TGTGCCACCGTCTCAGGGTCAATCTCTGGAAACACCATATATTTT. Protein product: CATVSGSISGNTIYF.

The rearrangement uses TRBV5-8 and TRBJ1-1; 10 bases are a match to TRBD1. CDR3 size: 15 residues. The V and J ends lost 4 bases and 7 bases, in that order; junction bases with no gene match: 10. Germline V gives CDR1 SGHTS, CDR2 YDEGEE. The CDR3 sequence is CASSGDRGQKVEAFF. DNA of the CDR3: TGTGCCAGCAGCGGCGACAGGGGGCAGAAGGTTGAAGCTTTCTTT.

The V gene is TRBV4-1, the J gene TRBJ1-2; maybe TRBD1 (6 bases). Germline V gene lookup returns CDR1 MGHRA and CDR2 YSYEKL. V shed 4 bases and J shed 5 bases, with 17 bases lying between them. The CDR3 has 15 amino acids. The CDR3 is CASSPGPAGVYGYTF. The CDR3 bases are TGCGCCAGCAGCCCAGGGCCCGCAGGGGTATATGGCTACACCTTC.

The V and J genes are TRBV15 and TRBJ2-7, with D possibly TRBD1 on 6 matching bases. Deletions cut 1 base from V and 5 bases from J, with 15 bases between. The CDR3 is 15 amino acids. Looked up from germline, CDR1 is LNHNV and CDR2 is YYDKDF (reference sequence). CDR3 amino acids: CATSRGEQGIDEQYF. CDR3 nucleotide sequence: TGTGCCACCAGCAGAGGCGAGCAGGGGATCGACGAGCAGTACTTC.

The chain is built from TRBV30 and TRBJ2-1; TRBD2 aligns across 9 bases. Germline CDR1 reads GTSNPN; CDR2 reads SVGIG (reference sequence). This CDR3 spans 13 amino acids. J was trimmed by 6 bases and V by 3 bases; bases with no gene match: 3. The CDR3 region is CAWRGTSTNEQFF. The CDR3 nucleotides are TGTGCCTGGAGGGGGACTAGCACCAATGAGCAGTTCTTC.

This clone was seen just once. This chain joins TRBV6-4 and TRBJ1-1; no definite D call. The germline CDR1 and CDR2 sequences are MRHNA and SNTAGT. The V and J ends lost 4 bases and 6 bases respectively, with 12 bases between them. CDR3 size: 13 residues. Here the CDR3 reads CASSAFEGAEAFF. The CDR3 DNA is TGTGCCAGCAGTGCCTTCGAGGGAGCTGAAGCTTTCTTT.

The chain is built from TRBV6-1 and TRBJ2-6; no definite D call. Germline CDR1 and CDR2: MNHNS and SASEGT. V was clipped by 3 bases and J by 0 bases, with 18 bases between them. The CDR3 consists of 19 residues. The DNA of the CDR3 is TGTGCCAGCAGTGAGGATGGGTACAGAGCTTTCTCTGGGGCCAACGTCCTGACTTTC. As protein: CASSEDGYRAFSGANVLTF.

The rearrangement links TRBV11-2 to TRBJ2-7; 13 positions match TRBD2. This CDR3 region has 17 residues. J lost 6 bases, V lost 1 base, and 9 bases had no gene match. Looked up from germline, CDR1 is SGHAT and CDR2 is FQNNGV. DNA of the CDR3: TGTGCCAGCAGCTTAGTTGTCGGACTAGCGGGGGTGGGCGAGCAGTACTTC. Translation gives CASSLVVGLAGVGEQYF.

The genes are TRBV5-4 and TRBJ2-5; 9 bases match TRBD2. J was trimmed by 2 bases and V by 0 bases; bases with no gene match: 5. Germline V lookup: CDR1 SGHNT, CDR2 YYREEE (reference sequence). CDR3 length equals 16 residues. The CDR3 sequence is CASSLAIAGGQETQYF. In nucleotides, the CDR3 is TGTGCCAGCAGCTTGGCCATTGCGGGGGGGCAAGAGACCCAGTACTTC.

The chain combines TRBV4-1 with TRBJ2-3, with 7 bases aligning to TRBD2. The CDR3 is 15 residues long. CDR1 and CDR2 from the germline V gene are MGHRA and YSYEKL. Trimming took 8 bases from V and 4 from J; bases not matched to a gene: 12. CDR3 sequence (DNA): TGCGCCAGCTCCCCCCTGGGAGGGAATGCAGATACGCAGTATTTT. Encoded protein: CASSPLGGNADTQYF.

The chain has TRBV12-3 or TRBV12-4 and TRBJ1-1; 9 nucleotides line up with TRBD1. V was pared by 6 bases and J by 5 bases, with 4 bases of the junction left unmatched. The CDR3 contains 13 residues. The CDR3 is CASRSTGGTEAFF. DNA of the CDR3: TGTGCCAGCAGATCGACAGGGGGAACTGAAGCTTTCTTT.

J is TRBJ2-2 and V is TRBV10-3, with 10 bases identical to TRBD1. The CDR3 has 18 amino acids. The V gene's germline CDR1 is ENHRY and CDR2 SYGVKD. After removal of 9 bases from V and 6 bases from J, the junction contained 19 bases not matched to a gene. In DNA form, the CDR3 reads TGTGCCATTTCCCGGGACAGGGGCATTACAGGGAGCGCCGGGGAGCTGTTTTTT. Residues: CAISRDRGITGSAGELFF.

This chain links TRBV28 with TRBJ1-5, with a weak D call TRBD1 (5 bases). This CDR3 region has 15 residues. V was pared by 8 bases and J by 1 base, with 15 bases between. Germline CDR1 and CDR2: MDHEN and SYDVKM. The CDR3 sequence: CASQRGSSSNQPQHF. CDR3 in DNA: TGTGCCAGCCAGCGGGGGTCATCGAGCAATCAGCCCCAGCATTTT.

The chain employs TRBV6-1 and TRBJ2-7; 11 nucleotides line up with TRBD2. The CDR3 totals 17 residues. V lost 3 bases to trimming and J lost 0 bases; unmatched junction nucleotides: 7. Per the germline V gene, CDR1 is MNHNS and CDR2 is SASEGT. The CDR3 nucleotides read TGTGCCAGCAGTGATTGGCTAGCGGGGGGATCCTCCTACGAGCAGTACTTC. Protein: CASSDWLAGGSSYEQYF.

The chain couples TRBV5-5 to TRBJ1-5, with a possible D match to TRBD1 (5 bases). Trimming left V 2 bases short and J 1 base short, with 13 bases between. Looked up from germline, CDR1 is SGHKS and CDR2 is YYEKEE (reference sequence). This CDR3 has 16 residues. DNA of the CDR3: TGTGCCAGCAGCTTATGGGGGGTTTGGAGCAATCAGCCCCAGCATTTT. It specifies CASSLWGVWSNQPQHF.

The V gene is TRBV27, the J gene TRBJ2-1; possible D gene TRBD1, 6 bases. This CDR3 is built from 16 residues. V shed 2 bases and J shed 4 bases, with 15 bases lying between them. The germline V gene has CDR1 MNHEY and CDR2 SMNVEV (reference sequence). CDR3 in amino acids: CASSLGSDRFYNEQFF. CDR3 in DNA: TGTGCCAGCAGTTTAGGGTCAGACAGGTTTTACAATGAGCAGTTCTTC.

The chain uses TRBV2 and TRBJ1-1, with 7 positions matching TRBD1. Trimming took 1 base from V and 4 from J; bases not matched to a gene: 9. CDR3 size: 16 residues. Germline CDR1 SNHLY, CDR2 FYNNEI. This CDR3 reads CASSEDDRALSTEAFF. The CDR3 DNA is TGTGCCAGCAGTGAAGATGACAGGGCCCTGAGCACTGAAGCTTTCTTT.

This chain connects TRBV6-1 to TRBJ1-6; D remains unclear. Germline lookup yields CDR1 MNHNS and CDR2 SASEGT. The CDR3 loop spans 20 amino acids. The V end was cut by 2 bases, the J end by 0 bases, with 20 bases between. The CDR3 bases are TGTGCCAGCAGTGAAAAAAGCCCCTGGGAGCCAACCTCCTATAATTCACCCCTCCACTTT. This translates into CASSEKSPWEPTSYNSPLHF.